Presented here are 24 T cell receptor beta chains from one specimen sequenced in a study of PD-1 blockade in classical Hodgkin lymphoma. Time point meaning: cycle 4 day 1 (C4D1), after 6 weeks of nivolumab. Relapses following autologous stem cell transplantation were seen in all patients, with brentuximab vedotin exposure varying. The data were produced by immunoSEQ multiplex PCR, yet TCRdb's version contains in-frame clones alone and is incomplete. The data hold about 64,000 clones, with over 85% observed a single time. Sequences were derived from peripheral blood mononuclear cells (PBMCs), sampled before the fourth cycle of nivolumab. The receptor set was obtained from a human donor with classical Hodgkin lymphoma.

The chain's CDR3 is CASSFPGSSTGELFF. The DNA of the CDR3 is TGTGCCAGCAGTTTTCCGGGGTCGAGCACCGGGGAGCTGTTTTTT. The chain employs TRBV28 and TRBJ2-2; TRBD2 is a possible D gene (5 bases). V lost 3 bases and J lost 4, with 12 bases in between. Germline CDR1 MDHEN, CDR2 SYDVKM. CDR3 length equals 15 residues.

V gene TRBV5-1 combines with J gene TRBJ1-2; D perhaps matches TRBD1 (5 bases). Looked up from germline, CDR1 is SGHRS and CDR2 is YFSETQ. Deletions cut 4 bases from V and 4 bases from J, with 8 bases between. The CDR3 has 12 amino acids. This chain's CDR3 is CASSPGPYGYTF. The CDR3 DNA is TGCGCCAGCAGCCCGGGACCCTATGGCTACACCTTC.

The genes are TRBV7-8 and TRBJ2-2; D may be TRBD1 (6 bases). Germline CDR1 SGHVS, CDR2 FQNEAQ. V lost 5 bases to trimming and J lost 0 bases, with 16 bases between them. The CDR3 is 17 amino acids. This chain's CDR3 is CASSHPPDSPNTGELFF. CDR3 in DNA: TGTGCCAGCAGCCACCCCCCGGACAGCCCGAACACCGGGGAGCTGTTTTTT.

The chain joins TRBV27 to TRBJ1-2, with 8 bases that match TRBD1. Germline trimming cut 6 bases from V and 6 bases from J; bases unmatched to any gene: 9. The CDR3 is 14 amino acids. CDR1 MNHEY and CDR2 SMNVEV come from the germline V gene (reference sequence). CDR3 nucleotide sequence: TGTGCCAGCAGCCCCGGGACAGGAGTACATGGCTACACCTTC. It encodes CASSPGTGVHGYTF.

This chain connects TRBV19 to TRBJ2-7; tentative D call: TRBD1 (5 bases). The germline V and J ends were trimmed by 8 bases and 0 bases, with 14 bases remaining between them. Germline CDR1 and CDR2: LNHDA and SQIVND (reference sequence). CDR3 length: 14 amino acids. CDR3 sequence: CASRWTQSSYEQYF. The CDR3 DNA follows: TGTGCCAGTCGGTGGACACAAAGCTCCTACGAGCAGTACTTC.

The chain recombines TRBV19 with TRBJ2-1; D remains unclear. CDR1 LNHDA and CDR2 SQIVND come from the germline V gene (reference sequence). The V and J ends lost 5 bases and 10 bases respectively, with 18 bases between them. The CDR3 spans 14 residues. CDR3 in amino acids: CASSAGESRREQFF. The CDR3 DNA reads as TGTGCCAGTAGTGCAGGCGAATCGCGCAGAGAGCAGTTCTTC. Drawing the rest from reference TRBV19 and TRBJ2-1, the complete variable domain is DGGITQSPKYLFRKEGQNVTLSCEQNLNHDAMYWYRQDPGQGLRLIYYSQIVNDFQKGDIAEGYSVSREKKESFPLTVTSAQKNPTAFYLCASSAGESRREQFFGPGTRLTVL.

The chain is built from TRBV19 and TRBJ1-5, with D tentatively TRBD1 (6 bases). This CDR3 spans 15 amino acids. V was pared by 2 bases and J by 0 bases, with 8 bases between. In germline, CDR1 is LNHDA, CDR2 SQIVND (reference sequence). The CDR3 bases are TGTGCCAGTAGTATACGACAGGATAGCAATCAGCCCCAGCATTTT. It translates to CASSIRQDSNQPQHF.

The chain has TRBV5-5 and TRBJ2-5; 7 positions agree with TRBD2. CDR1 is SGHKS and CDR2 is YYEKEE in the germline V gene (reference sequence). V was clipped by 1 base and J by 1 base; unmatched bases: 4. The CDR3 totals 15 residues. DNA for the CDR3: TGTGCCAGCAGCTTGAGCCCGGGGGGCCAAGAGACCCAGTACTTC. Translating it yields CASSLSPGGQETQYF.

The chain carries TRBV4-1 and TRBJ2-7; no firm D call. Germline V gene data show CDR1 as MGHRA and CDR2 as YSYEKL. Trimming left V 2 bases short and J 0 bases short, with 11 bases between. This CDR3 is built from 15 residues. The CDR3 nucleotides are TGCGCCAGCAGCCAAAATAGTGGCGGCTCCTACGAGCAGTACTTC. The encoded protein is CASSQNSGGSYEQYF.

The chain joins TRBV6-5 to TRBJ2-7, with D uncertain. V lost 6 bases and J lost 2, with 11 bases in between. The CDR3 spans 13 residues. Germline V lookup: CDR1 MNHEY, CDR2 SVGAGI. The chain's CDR3 is CASSSGPPYEQYF. The CDR3 bases are TGTGCCAGCAGCTCCGGGCCCCCCTACGAGCAGTACTTC.

The V call is TRBV2, the J call TRBJ2-7, with D hard to call. The germline V gene encodes CDR1 SNHLY and CDR2 FYNNEI. V lost 7 bases and J lost 2, with 12 bases in between. CDR3 length: 13 amino acids. CDR3 sequence: CASTLLGTYEQYF. The CDR3, as DNA: TGTGCCAGCACGTTGCTTGGCACCTACGAGCAGTACTTC. The whole variable domain, filled in from reference TRBV2 and TRBJ2-7, reads EPEVTQTPSHQVTQMGQEVILRCVPISNHLYFYWYRQILGQKVEFLVSFYNNEISEKSEIFDDQFSVERPDGSNFTLKIRSTKLEDSAMYFCASTLLGTYEQYFGPGTRLTVT.

This clone was found once. This chain uses TRBV5-6 with TRBJ1-2, with a weak D call TRBD1 (5 bases). Per germline, CDR1 SGHDT and CDR2 YYEEEE. This CDR3 comprises 12 residues. V lost 2 bases and J lost 12, with 14 bases in between. CDR3 bases: TGTGCCAGCAGCTTAGGGGCAGGGTTGAACACCTTC. Translation: CASSLGAGLNTF.

The chain uses TRBV27 and TRBJ2-1, with unresolved D. Trimming shortened V by 3 bases and J by 6 bases, and 9 bases separated the two germline ends. Germline V gives CDR1 MNHEY, CDR2 SMNVEV (reference sequence). This CDR3 region has 13 residues. The CDR3 reads CASSFLKGNEQFF. CDR3 nucleotide sequence: TGTGCCAGCAGTTTCTTGAAGGGCAATGAGCAGTTCTTC.

This chain links TRBV28 with TRBJ1-2, with 9 nucleotides matching TRBD1. In germline, CDR1 is MDHEN, CDR2 SYDVKM. The J segment lost 6 bases and the V segment lost 6 bases, leaving 17 bases of the junction unmatched. The CDR3 totals 17 residues. As DNA, the CDR3 is TGTGCCAGCAGCTCAATACAGGGGGCGCTTAAATGGAATGGCTACACCTTC. This sequence encodes CASSSIQGALKWNGYTF.

J is TRBJ2-6 and V is TRBV19; TRBD1 aligns across 7 bases. The CDR3 consists of 16 residues. CDR1 and CDR2 (germline): LNHDA, SQIVND (reference sequence). The ends lost 7 bases at V and 2 bases at J; junction bases unmatched: 8. DNA for the CDR3: TGTGCCAGTACCGACAGGGAGAGGGCTGGGGCCAACGTCCTGACTTTC. It yields the protein CASTDRERAGANVLTF.

Regarding this clone: At the DNA level, this CDR3 is encoded by other sequences in the same sample as well. The V call is TRBV27, the J call TRBJ2-1; 11 positions agree with TRBD2. V gave up 2 bases and J gave up 3 bases; unmatched junction bases: 0. Germline CDR1 MNHEY, CDR2 SMNVEV (reference sequence). CDR3 length equals 15 residues. The CDR3 sequence is CASSLGTSGYNEQFF. The CDR3 region has the DNA TGTGCCAGCAGTTTAGGGACTAGCGGCTACAATGAGCAGTTCTTC.

Only a few counts were recorded for this clone. Written as DNA, the CDR3 is TGTGCCAGCAGCTTTCTAGTGACTTATCGTGCGGAGACCCAGTACTTC. Amino acid sequence: CASSFLVTYRAETQYF. V usage is TRBV11-2 and J usage is TRBJ2-5; D gene uncertain. Germline CDR1 SGHAT, CDR2 FQNNGV. V shed 3 bases and J shed 5 bases, with 19 bases lying between them. CDR3 length: 16 amino acids.

The V gene is TRBV28, the J gene TRBJ2-6; 7 bases are a match to TRBD2. The V segment lost 7 bases and the J segment 3 bases; nucleotides outside the gene matches: 9. Germline V gene data show CDR1 as MDHEN and CDR2 as SYDVKM. CDR3 length equals 16 residues. The CDR3, as DNA: TGTGCCAGCACCCAGGCAGGGAGGGGTGGGGCCAACGTCCTGACTTTC. Amino acids: CASTQAGRGGANVLTF.

The chain recombines TRBV4-1 with TRBJ2-7; TRBD1 might be the D (6 bases). The V end lost 8 bases, the J end lost 3 bases, and 14 bases lay between the germline ends. This CDR3 is built from 13 residues. Germline CDR1 reads MGHRA; CDR2 reads YSYEKL. CDR3 in amino acids: CASRAGTNYEQYF. The CDR3 DNA sequence: TGCGCCAGCCGTGCCGGGACAAACTACGAGCAGTACTTC.

V and J are TRBV5-6 and TRBJ1-4; D not certain. The germline V and J ends were trimmed by 1 base and 7 bases, with 11 bases remaining between them. Germline V gives CDR1 SGHDT, CDR2 YYEEEE. This CDR3 spans 14 amino acids. The CDR3 sequence is CASSLQAAGEKLFF. As DNA, the CDR3 is TGTGCCAGCAGCTTGCAAGCGGCTGGTGAAAAACTGTTTTTT.

The chain recombines TRBV9 with TRBJ2-1; TRBD2 matches 7 bases. The CDR3 extends over 18 amino acids. Germline assignment: CDR1 SGDLS and CDR2 YYNGEE. V dropped 0 bases and J dropped 8; count of bases not matched to a gene: 17. The CDR3 loop is CASSVAPAGVIPGDEQFF. The CDR3 nucleotides read TGTGCCAGCAGCGTAGCCCCGGCGGGGGTAATTCCGGGCGATGAGCAGTTCTTC. Full variable domain (remainder filled in from reference TRBV9 and TRBJ2-1): DSGVTQTPKHLITATGQRVTLRCSPRSGDLSVYWYQQSLDQGLQFLIQYYNGEERAKGNILERFSAQQFPDLHSELNLSSLELGDSALYFCASSVAPAGVIPGDEQFFGPGTRLTVL.

This chain connects TRBV27 to TRBJ1-5; possibly TRBD1 for D (6 bases). The CDR3 runs to 16 residues. The V end lost 5 bases, the J end lost 2 bases, and 16 bases lay between the germline ends. Per the germline V gene, CDR1 is MNHEY and CDR2 is SMNVEV (reference sequence). The CDR3 protein is CASSGMAGAGNQPQHF. The CDR3 DNA is TGTGCCAGCAGTGGGATGGCGGGGGCAGGCAATCAGCCCCAGCATTTT.

The rearrangement uses TRBV18 and TRBJ1-6, with unresolved D. This CDR3 comprises 13 residues. Trimming stripped 3 bases from V and 10 bases from J, with 10 bases between. The germline gives CDR1 KGHSH, CDR2 LQKENI. Here the CDR3 DNA reads TGTGCCAGCTCACCCGCTAAAGACTCACCCCTCCACTTT. It is translated as CASSPAKDSPLHF.

The V call is TRBV29-1, the J call TRBJ1-2; tentatively, D is TRBD1 (6 bases). Germline CDR1 and CDR2: SQVTM and ANQGSEA. V lost 3 bases and J lost 3, with 11 bases in between. The CDR3 is made up of 13 amino acids. The CDR3 here is CSVDAQGHYGYTF. CDR3 bases: TGCAGCGTTGATGCACAGGGTCACTATGGCTACACCTTC.